This T cell receptor beta chain was captured in a study of blood T cell repertoires in COVID-19. Study overall: The cDNA or gDNA used as material had been derived from T cells, B-cell-depleted T cells, or PBMCs.

As handled by the study authors: Amplifying reference gene primers gave estimates of nucleated cell counts. Some clones are missing from TCRdb's copy, which holds only in-frame ones; the method was immunoSEQ multiplex PCR. V, J and clone size reflect that table, while D and trimming were determined from the DNA. The sample carries under 300,000 clones, roughly 90% recorded once. The CDR3 loop spans 15 amino acids. The germline CDR1 and CDR2 sequences are SGHTA and FQGNSA. Trimming pared 0 bases from V and 3 bases from J, leaving 9 bases between. The source material was peripheral blood. The receptor's source is a woman aged 35 to 49 who had recovered from COVID-19. The chain carries TRBV7-2 and TRBJ1-5; tentatively, D is TRBD1 (5 bases). The CDR3 loop reads CASSLAGVDNQPQHF. The CDR3 DNA sequence: TGTGCCAGCAGCTTAGCAGGGGTTGACAATCAGCCCCAGCATTTT.